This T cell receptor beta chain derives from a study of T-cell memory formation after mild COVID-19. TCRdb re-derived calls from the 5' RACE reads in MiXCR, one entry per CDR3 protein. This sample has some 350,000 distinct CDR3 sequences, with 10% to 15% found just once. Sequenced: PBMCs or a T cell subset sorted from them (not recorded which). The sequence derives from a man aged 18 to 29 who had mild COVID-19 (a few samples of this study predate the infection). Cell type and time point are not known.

CDR3 coding DNA: TGTGCCAGCAGCCCCCGGACGGGGTATTCACCCCTCCACTTT. This translates into CASSPRTGYSPLHF. The chain is built from TRBV5-6 and TRBJ1-6; D uncertain. The CDR3 contains 14 residues. Trimming stripped 4 bases from V and 8 bases from J, with 13 bases between. The germline V gene has CDR1 SGHDT and CDR2 YYEEEE.